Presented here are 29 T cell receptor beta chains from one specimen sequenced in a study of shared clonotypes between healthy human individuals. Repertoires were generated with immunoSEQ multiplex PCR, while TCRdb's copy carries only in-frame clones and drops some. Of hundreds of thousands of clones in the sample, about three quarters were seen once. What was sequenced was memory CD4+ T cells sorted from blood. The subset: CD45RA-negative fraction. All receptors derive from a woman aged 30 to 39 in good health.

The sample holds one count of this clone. For the CDR3, the DNA is TGTGCCAGCAGCTACGGGACTAGCTTCTCGAACACCGGGGAGCTGTTTTTT. Protein sequence: CASSYGTSFSNTGELFF. J is TRBJ2-2 and V is TRBV5-4; 9 bases line up with TRBD2. Germline V gene data show CDR1 as SGHNT and CDR2 as YYREEE (reference sequence). The CDR3 extends over 17 amino acids. The V and J ends lost 3 bases and 0 bases, in that order; junction bases with no gene match: 6.

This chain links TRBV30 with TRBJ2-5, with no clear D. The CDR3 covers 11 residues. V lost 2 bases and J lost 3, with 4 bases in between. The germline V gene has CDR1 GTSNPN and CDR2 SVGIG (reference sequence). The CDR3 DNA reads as TGTGCCTGGAGTCCTAAAGAGACCCAGTACTTC. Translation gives CAWSPKETQYF.

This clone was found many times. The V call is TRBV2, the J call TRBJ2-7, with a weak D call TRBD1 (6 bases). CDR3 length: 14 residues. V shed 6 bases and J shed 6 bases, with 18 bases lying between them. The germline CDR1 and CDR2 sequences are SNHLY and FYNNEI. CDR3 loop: CASRGDTGTSEQYF. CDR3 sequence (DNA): TGTGCCAGCAGAGGGGACACCGGGACCTCCGAGCAGTACTTC.

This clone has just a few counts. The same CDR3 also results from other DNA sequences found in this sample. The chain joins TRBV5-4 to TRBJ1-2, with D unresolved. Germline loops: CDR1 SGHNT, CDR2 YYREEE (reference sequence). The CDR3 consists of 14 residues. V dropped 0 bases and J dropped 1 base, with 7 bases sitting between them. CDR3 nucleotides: TGTGCCAGCAGCTTGGTCGGGATTAACTATGGCTACACCTTC. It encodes CASSLVGINYGYTF.

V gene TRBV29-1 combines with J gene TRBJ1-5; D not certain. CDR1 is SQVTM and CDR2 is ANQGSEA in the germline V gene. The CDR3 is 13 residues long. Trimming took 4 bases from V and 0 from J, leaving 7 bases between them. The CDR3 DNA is TGCAGCGTTGGAGATAATAGCAATCAGCCCCAGCATTTT. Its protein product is CSVGDNSNQPQHF.

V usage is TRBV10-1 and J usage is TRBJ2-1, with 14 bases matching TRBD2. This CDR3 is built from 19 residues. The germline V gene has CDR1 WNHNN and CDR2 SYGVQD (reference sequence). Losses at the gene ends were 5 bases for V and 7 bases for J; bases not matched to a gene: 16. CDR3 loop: CASSPDWGSGTSGRNEQFF. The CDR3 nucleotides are TGCGCCAGCAGTCCTGACTGGGGGTCGGGGACTAGCGGGAGAAATGAGCAGTTCTTC.

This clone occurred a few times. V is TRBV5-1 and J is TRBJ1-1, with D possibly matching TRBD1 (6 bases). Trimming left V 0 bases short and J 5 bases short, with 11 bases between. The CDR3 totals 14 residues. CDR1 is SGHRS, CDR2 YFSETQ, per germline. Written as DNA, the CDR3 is TGCGCCAGCAGCTTGGAAGGGGGATTGACTGAAGCTTTCTTT. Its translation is CASSLEGGLTEAFF.

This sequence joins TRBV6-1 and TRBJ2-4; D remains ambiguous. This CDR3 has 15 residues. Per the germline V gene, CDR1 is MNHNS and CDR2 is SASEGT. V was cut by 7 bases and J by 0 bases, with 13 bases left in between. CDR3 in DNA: TGTGCCAGCACGGTGACGGACGTAGCCAAAAACATTCAGTACTTC. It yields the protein CASTVTDVAKNIQYF.

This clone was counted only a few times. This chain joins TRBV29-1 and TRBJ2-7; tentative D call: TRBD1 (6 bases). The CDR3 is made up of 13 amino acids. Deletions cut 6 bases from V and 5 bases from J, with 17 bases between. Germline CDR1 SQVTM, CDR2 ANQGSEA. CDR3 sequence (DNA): TGCAGCGTCTCCGACAGGAGATCGGACGAGCAGTACTTC. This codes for CSVSDRRSDEQYF.

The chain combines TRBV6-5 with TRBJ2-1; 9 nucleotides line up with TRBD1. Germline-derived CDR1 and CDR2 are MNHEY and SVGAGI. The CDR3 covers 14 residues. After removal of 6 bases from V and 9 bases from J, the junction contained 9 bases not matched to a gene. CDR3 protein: CASRNRGRWVEQFF. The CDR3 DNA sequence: TGTGCCAGCAGGAACAGGGGGCGCTGGGTTGAGCAGTTCTTC.

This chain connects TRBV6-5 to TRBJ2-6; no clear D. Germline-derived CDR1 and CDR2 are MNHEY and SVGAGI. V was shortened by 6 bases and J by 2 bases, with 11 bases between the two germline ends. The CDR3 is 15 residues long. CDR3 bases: TGTGCCAGCAGGTCTCTCGGACCTGGGGCCAACGTCCTGACTTTC. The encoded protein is CASRSLGPGANVLTF.

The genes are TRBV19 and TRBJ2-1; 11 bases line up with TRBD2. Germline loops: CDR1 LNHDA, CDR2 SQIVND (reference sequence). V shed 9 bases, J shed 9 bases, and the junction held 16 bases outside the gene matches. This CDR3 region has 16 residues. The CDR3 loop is CARRPVAGGPFGEQFF. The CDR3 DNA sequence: TGTGCCAGACGACCGGTAGCGGGAGGGCCCTTCGGTGAGCAGTTCTTC.

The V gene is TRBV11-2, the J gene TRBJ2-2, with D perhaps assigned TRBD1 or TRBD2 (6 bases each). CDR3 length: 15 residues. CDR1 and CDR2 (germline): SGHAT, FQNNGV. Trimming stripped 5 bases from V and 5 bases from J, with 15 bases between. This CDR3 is CASSPPGASTGELFF. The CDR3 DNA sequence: TGTGCCAGCAGCCCACCGGGGGCTAGTACCGGGGAGCTGTTTTTT.

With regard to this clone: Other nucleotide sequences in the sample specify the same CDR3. The CDR3 loop is CSVSTGMNTEAFF. The CDR3 DNA is TGCAGCGTTTCCACAGGTATGAACACTGAAGCTTTCTTT. The chain joins TRBV29-1 to TRBJ1-1; a possible D gene is TRBD1 (5 bases). The CDR3 contains 13 residues. Deletions cut 5 bases from V and 0 bases from J, with 10 bases between. Germline-derived CDR1 and CDR2 are SQVTM and ANQGSEA.

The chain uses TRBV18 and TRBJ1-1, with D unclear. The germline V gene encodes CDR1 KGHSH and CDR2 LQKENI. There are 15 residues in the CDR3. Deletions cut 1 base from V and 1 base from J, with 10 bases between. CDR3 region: CASSPQRVGNTEAFF. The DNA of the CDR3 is TGTGCCAGCTCACCACAGAGGGTTGGGAACACTGAAGCTTTCTTT.

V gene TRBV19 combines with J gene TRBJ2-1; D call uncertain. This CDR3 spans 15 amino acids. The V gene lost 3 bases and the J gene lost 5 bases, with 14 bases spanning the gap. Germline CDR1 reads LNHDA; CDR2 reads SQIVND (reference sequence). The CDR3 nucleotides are TGTGCCAGTAGTATGCTCGGACGGAAAAACAATGAGCAGTTCTTC. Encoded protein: CASSMLGRKNNEQFF. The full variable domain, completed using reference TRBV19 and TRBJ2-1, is DGGITQSPKYLFRKEGQNVTLSCEQNLNHDAMYWYRQDPGQGLRLIYYSQIVNDFQKGDIAEGYSVSREKKESFPLTVTSAQKNPTAFYLCASSMLGRKNNEQFFGPGTRLTVL.

The CDR3 reads CASSLTYFGNTIYF. CDR3 DNA: TGTGCCAGCAGCTTAACGTACTTTGGAAACACCATATATTTT. The chain has TRBV7-8 and TRBJ1-3, with unresolved D. Germline V lookup: CDR1 SGHVS, CDR2 FQNEAQ. CDR3 length: 14 residues. V lost 2 bases and J lost 3, with 8 bases in between.

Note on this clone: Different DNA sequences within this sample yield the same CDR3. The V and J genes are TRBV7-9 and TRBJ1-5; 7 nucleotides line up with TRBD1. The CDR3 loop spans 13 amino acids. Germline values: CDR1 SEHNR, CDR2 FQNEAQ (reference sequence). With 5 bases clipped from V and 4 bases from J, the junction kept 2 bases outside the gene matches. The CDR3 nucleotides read TGTGCCAGCAGCCGGGACAGTAATCAGCCCCAGCATTTT. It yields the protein CASSRDSNQPQHF.

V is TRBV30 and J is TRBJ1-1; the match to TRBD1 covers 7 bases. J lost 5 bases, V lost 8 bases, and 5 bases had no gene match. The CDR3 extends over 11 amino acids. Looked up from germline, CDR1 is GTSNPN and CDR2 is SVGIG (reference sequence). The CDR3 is CAGDRVTEAFF. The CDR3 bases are TGTGCCGGTGACAGGGTTACTGAAGCTTTCTTT.

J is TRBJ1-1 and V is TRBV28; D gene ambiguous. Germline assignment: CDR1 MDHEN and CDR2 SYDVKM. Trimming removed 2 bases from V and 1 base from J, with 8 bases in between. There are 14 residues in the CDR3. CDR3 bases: TGTGCCAGCAGTTTACGTCCCAGGAACACTGAAGCTTTCTTT. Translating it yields CASSLRPRNTEAFF.

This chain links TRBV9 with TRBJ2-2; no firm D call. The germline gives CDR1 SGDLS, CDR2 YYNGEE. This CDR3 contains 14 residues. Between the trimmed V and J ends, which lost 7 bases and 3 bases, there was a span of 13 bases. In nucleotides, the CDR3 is TGTGCCAGCGACACGGGTCACGACACCGGGGAGCTGTTTTTT. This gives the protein CASDTGHDTGELFF.

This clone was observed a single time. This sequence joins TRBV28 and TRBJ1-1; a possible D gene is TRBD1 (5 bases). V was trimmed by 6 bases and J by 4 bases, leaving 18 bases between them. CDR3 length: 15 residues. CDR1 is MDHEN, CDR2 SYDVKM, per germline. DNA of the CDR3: TGTGCCAGCAGCTACGACAGTCCGATTATCACTGAAGCTTTCTTT. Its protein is CASSYDSPIITEAFF. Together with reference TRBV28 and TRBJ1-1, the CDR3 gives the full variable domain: DVKVTQSSRYLVKRTGEKVFLECVQDMDHENMFWYRQDPGLGLRLIYFSYDVKMKEKGDIPEGYSVSREKKERFSLILESASTNQTSMYLCASSYDSPIITEAFFGQGTRLTVV.

The CDR3 protein is CASTTGGDPDTQYF. CDR3 nucleotides: TGTGCCAGTACTACGGGGGGGGACCCAGATACGCAGTATTTT. The chain combines TRBV19 with TRBJ2-3; 8 bases are shared with TRBD2. Trimming removed 7 bases from V and 4 bases from J; junction bases left unmatched: 7. This CDR3 contains 14 residues. Germline CDR1 and CDR2: LNHDA and SQIVND (reference sequence).

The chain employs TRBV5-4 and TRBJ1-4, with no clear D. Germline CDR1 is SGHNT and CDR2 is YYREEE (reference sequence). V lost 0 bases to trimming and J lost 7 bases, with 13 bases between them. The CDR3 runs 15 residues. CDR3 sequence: CASSLGGGPGEKLFF. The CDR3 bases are TGTGCCAGCAGCTTGGGTGGTGGGCCTGGTGAAAAACTGTTTTTT.

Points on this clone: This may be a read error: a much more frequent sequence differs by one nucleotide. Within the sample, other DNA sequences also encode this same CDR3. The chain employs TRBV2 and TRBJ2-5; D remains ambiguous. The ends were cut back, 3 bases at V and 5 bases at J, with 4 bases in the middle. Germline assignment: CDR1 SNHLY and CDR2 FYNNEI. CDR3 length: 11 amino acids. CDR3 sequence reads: CASSDWETQYF. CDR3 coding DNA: TGTGCCAGCAGTGATTGGGAGACCCAGTACTTC.

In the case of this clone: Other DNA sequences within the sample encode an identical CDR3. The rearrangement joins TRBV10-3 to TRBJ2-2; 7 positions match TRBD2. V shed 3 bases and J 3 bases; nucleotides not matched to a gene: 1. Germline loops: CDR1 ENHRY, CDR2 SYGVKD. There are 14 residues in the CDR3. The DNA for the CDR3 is TGTGCCATCAGTGACGCGGGGGACACCGGGGAGCTGTTTTTT. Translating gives CAISDAGDTGELFF.

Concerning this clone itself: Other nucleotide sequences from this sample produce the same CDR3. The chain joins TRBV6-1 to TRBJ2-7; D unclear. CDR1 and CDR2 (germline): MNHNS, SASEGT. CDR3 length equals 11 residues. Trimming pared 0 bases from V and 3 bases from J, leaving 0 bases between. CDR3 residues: CASSEAYEQYF. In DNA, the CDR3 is TGTGCCAGCAGTGAAGCCTACGAGCAGTACTTC.

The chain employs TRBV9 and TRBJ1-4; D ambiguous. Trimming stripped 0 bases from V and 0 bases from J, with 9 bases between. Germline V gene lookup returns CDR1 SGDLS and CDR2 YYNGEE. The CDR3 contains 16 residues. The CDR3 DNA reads TGTGCCAGCAGCGTAGGAAGCGGGTCAACTAATGAAAAACTGTTTTTT. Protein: CASSVGSGSTNEKLFF.

This chain's CDR3 is CASSIGMGRALNTGELFF. The CDR3 bases are TGTGCCAGTAGTATCGGTATGGGCAGGGCCCTCAACACCGGGGAGCTGTTTTTT. The chain couples TRBV19 to TRBJ2-2; D might be TRBD1 (5 bases). Germline CDR1 is LNHDA and CDR2 is SQIVND (reference sequence). The CDR3 runs to 18 residues. The V end lost 3 bases, the J end lost 2 bases, and 19 bases lay between the germline ends.